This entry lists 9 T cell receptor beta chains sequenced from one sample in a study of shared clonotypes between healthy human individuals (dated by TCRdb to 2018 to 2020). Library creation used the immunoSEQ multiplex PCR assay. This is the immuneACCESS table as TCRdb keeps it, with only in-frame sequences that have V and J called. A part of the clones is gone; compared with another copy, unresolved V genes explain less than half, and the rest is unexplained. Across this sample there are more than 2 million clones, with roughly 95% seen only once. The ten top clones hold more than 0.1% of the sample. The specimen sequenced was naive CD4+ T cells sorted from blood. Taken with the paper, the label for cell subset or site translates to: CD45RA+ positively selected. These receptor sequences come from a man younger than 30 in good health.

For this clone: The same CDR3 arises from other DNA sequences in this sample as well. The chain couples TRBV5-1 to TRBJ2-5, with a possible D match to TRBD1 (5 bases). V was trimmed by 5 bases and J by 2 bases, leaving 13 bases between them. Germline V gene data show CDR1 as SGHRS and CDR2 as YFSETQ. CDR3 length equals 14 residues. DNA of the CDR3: TGCGCCAGCAGTTTAGACAGAGCACAAGAGACCCAGTACTTC. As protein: CASSLDRAQETQYF. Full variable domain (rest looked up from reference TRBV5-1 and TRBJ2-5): KAGVTQTPRYLIKTRGQQVTLSCSPISGHRSVSWYQQTPGQGLQFLFEYFSETQRNKGNFPGRFSGRQFSNSRSEMNVSTLELGDSALYLCASSLDRAQETQYFGPGTRLLVL.

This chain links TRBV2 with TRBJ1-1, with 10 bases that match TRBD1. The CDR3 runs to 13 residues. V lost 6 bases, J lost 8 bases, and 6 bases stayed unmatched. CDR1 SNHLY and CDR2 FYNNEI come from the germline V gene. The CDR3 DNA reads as TGTGCCAGCAGGGAGACAGGGGGCGGAGAAGCTTTCTTT. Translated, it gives CASRETGGGEAFF.

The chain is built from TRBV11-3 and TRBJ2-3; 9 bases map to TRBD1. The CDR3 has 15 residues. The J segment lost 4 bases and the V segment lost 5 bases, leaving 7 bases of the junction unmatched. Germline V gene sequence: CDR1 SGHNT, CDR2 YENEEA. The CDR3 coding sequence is TGTGCCAGCAGCCCCGGGACAGGGACCCCAGATACGCAGTATTTT. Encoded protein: CASSPGTGTPDTQYF.

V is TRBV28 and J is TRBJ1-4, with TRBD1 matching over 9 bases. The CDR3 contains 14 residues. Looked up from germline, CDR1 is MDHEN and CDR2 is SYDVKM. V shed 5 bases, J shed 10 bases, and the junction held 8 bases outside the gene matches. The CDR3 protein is CASSPGQGSGKLFF. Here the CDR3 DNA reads TGTGCCAGCAGTCCGGGACAGGGTTCCGGAAAACTGTTTTTT.

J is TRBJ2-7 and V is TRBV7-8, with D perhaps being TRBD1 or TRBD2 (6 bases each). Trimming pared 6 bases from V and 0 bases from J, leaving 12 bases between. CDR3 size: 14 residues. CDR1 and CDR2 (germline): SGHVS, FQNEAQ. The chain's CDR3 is CASRVADSSYEQYF. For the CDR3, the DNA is TGTGCCAGCAGAGTAGCGGACAGCTCCTACGAGCAGTACTTC.

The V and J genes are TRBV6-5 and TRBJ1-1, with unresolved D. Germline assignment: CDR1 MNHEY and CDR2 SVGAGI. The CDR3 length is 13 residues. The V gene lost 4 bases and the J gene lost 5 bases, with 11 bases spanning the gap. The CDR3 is CASSSQRRTEAFF. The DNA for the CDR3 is TGTGCCAGCAGTTCCCAACGGAGAACTGAAGCTTTCTTT.

For the CDR3, the DNA is TGCGCCAGCAGCAAACTGACAGACACTGAAGCTTTCTTT. This sequence encodes CASSKLTDTEAFF. V is TRBV5-1 and J is TRBJ1-1; a possible D gene is TRBD1 (5 bases). This CDR3 contains 13 residues. Germline CDR1 and CDR2: SGHRS and YFSETQ. V lost 4 bases, J lost 3 bases, and 10 bases lay in between.

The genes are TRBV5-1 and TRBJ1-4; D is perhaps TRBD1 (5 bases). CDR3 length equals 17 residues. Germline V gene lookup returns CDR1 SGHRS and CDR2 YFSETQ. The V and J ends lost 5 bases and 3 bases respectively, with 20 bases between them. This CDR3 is CASSPRGTGGPNEKLFF. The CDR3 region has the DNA TGCGCCAGCAGTCCTAGAGGGACGGGTGGGCCTAATGAAAAACTGTTTTTT.

DNA of the CDR3: TGTGCCAGCAGCTTAAGGAGCCCGGAAAAACTGTTTTTT. It yields the protein CASSLRSPEKLFF. The J gene is TRBJ1-4, the V gene TRBV7-9; no clear D gene. The V gene's germline CDR1 is SEHNR and CDR2 FQNEAQ (reference sequence). The CDR3 is 13 residues long. V lost 2 bases, J lost 8 bases, and 9 bases lay in between.